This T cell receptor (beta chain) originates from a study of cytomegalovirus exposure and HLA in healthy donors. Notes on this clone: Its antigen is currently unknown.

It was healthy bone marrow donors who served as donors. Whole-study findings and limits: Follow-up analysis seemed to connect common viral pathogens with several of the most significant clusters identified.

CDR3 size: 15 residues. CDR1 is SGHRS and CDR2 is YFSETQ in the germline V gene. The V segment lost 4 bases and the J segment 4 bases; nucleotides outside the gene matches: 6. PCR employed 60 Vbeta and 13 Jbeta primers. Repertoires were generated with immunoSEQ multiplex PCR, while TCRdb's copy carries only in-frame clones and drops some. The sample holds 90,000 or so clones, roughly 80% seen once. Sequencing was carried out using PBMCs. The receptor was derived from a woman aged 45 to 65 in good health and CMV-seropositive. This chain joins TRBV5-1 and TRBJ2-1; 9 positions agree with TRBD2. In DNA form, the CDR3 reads TGCGCCAGCAGCACGGGACTAGCCCCATACAATGAGCAGTTCTTC. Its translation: CASSTGLAPYNEQFF.